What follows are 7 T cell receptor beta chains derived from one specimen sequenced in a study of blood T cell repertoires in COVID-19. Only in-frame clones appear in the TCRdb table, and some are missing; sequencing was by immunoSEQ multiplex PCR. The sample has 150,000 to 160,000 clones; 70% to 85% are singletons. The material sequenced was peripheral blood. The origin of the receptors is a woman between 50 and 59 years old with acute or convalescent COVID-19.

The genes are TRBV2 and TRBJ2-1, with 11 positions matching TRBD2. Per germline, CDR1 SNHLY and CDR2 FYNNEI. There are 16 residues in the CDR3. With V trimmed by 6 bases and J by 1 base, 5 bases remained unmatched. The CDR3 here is CASREASGRSYNEQFF. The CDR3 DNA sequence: TGTGCCAGCAGGGAGGCTAGCGGGAGGTCCTACAATGAGCAGTTCTTC.

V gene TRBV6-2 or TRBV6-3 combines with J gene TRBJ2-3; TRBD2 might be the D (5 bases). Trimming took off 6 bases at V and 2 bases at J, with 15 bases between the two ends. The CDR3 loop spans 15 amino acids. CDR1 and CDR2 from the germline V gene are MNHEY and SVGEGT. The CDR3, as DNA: TGTGCCAGCAGCAGACCTAGCCCGATCACAGATACGCAGTATTTT. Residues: CASSRPSPITDTQYF.

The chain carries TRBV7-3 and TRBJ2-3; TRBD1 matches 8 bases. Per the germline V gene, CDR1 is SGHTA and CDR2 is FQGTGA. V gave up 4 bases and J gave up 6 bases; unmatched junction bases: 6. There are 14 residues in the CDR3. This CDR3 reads CASSSTGGLDTQYF. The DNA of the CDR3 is TGTGCCAGCAGCTCAACAGGGGGTTTGGATACGCAGTATTTT.

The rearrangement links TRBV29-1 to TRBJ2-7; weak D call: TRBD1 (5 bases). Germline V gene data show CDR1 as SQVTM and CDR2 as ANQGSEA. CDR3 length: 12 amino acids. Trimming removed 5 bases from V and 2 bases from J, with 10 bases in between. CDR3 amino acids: CSVIPGTYEQYF. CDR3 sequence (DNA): TGCAGCGTTATTCCAGGGACCTACGAGCAGTACTTC.

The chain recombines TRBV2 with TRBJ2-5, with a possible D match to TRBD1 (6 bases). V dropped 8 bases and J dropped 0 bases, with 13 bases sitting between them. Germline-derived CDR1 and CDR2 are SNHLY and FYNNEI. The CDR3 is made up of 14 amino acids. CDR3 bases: TGTGCCAGCGGCCAAGACAGGAACCAAGAGACCCAGTACTTC. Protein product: CASGQDRNQETQYF.

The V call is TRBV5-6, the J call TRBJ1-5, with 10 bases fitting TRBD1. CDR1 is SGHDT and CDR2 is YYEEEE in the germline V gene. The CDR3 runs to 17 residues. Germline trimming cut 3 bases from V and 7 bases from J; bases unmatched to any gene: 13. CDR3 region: CASSSRTGTGVRQPQHF. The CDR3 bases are TGTGCCAGCAGCTCTAGAACCGGGACAGGGGTCCGCCAGCCCCAGCATTTT. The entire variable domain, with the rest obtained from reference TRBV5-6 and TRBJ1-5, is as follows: DAGVTQSPTHLIKTRGQQVTLRCSPKSGHDTVSWYQQALGQGPQFIFQYYEEEERQRGNFPDRFSGHQFPNYSSELNVNALLLGDSALYLCASSSRTGTGVRQPQHFGDGTRLSIL.

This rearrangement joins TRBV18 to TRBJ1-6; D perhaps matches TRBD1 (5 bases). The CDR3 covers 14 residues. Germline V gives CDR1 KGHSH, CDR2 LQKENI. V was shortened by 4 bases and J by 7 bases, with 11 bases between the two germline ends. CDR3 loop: CASSQQAENSPLHF. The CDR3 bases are TGTGCCAGCTCACAACAGGCGGAGAATTCACCCCTCCACTTT.